This TCR beta chain was captured by sequencing in a study of T cell responses to AZD1222 COVID-19 vaccine. Study findings and constraints: Donors were mostly white British, more females; clonal diversity possibly underestimated. Of the AZD1222 recipients, only five or six were seropositive at baseline. All repertoire sampling was performed exclusively after the peak T cell response.

The CDR3 consists of 14 residues. Measured with immunoSEQ multiplex PCR; TCRdb has only the in-frame clones, and not every one. The table includes about 83,000 clones, approximately 90% detected once. Details on this clone: Its antigen is currently unknown.

The specimen comprised peripheral blood, sampled on day 0 of MenACWY control vaccination. The rearrangement uses TRBV1 and TRBJ1-1. TRBV1 represents a pseudogene. The TCR originated in an adult in good health. CDR3: CTSSHPMIGSEAFF. The CDR3, as DNA: TGCACCAGCAGCCACCCGATGATAGGATCCGAAGCTTTCTTT.